Below, 8 T cell receptor beta chains from the same sample are listed, as sequenced in a study of graft-versus-host responses after intestinal transplantation. Produced via immunoSEQ multiplex PCR; TCRdb's table is partial and in-frame only. The sample holds tens of thousands of clones; 89% are singletons and the top ten take under 6.5%. Sequenced material: PBMCs, taken 65 to 70 days after intestinal transplantation. These receptors all come from a human patient who received an intestinal transplant, so some T cells may come from the graft donor.

This clone was detected only once. V gene TRBV27 combines with J gene TRBJ1-5; 7 nucleotides line up with TRBD1. The CDR3 is 15 residues long. V lost 4 bases, J lost 7 bases, and 10 bases stayed unmatched. Germline V CDR1 and CDR2: MNHEY, SMNVEV (reference sequence). DNA of the CDR3: TGTGCCAGCAGTTCCCAGACAGGGTTTGGACAGCCCCAGCATTTT. It codes for CASSSQTGFGQPQHF.

J is TRBJ1-6 and V is TRBV7-8; the D gene is possibly TRBD1 (6 bases). From germline, CDR1 is SGHVS and CDR2 FQNEAQ. This CDR3 region has 16 residues. Trimming removed 5 bases at V and 6 bases at J, with 17 bases between. The CDR3 DNA is TGTGCCAGCAGCCAGGAACAGGGCATCCTTAATTCACCCCTCCACTTT. Amino acid sequence: CASSQEQGILNSPLHF. The full variable domain, rest sourced from reference TRBV7-8 and TRBJ1-6, is GAGVSQSPRYKVAKRGQDVALRCDPISGHVSLFWYQQALGQGPEFLTYFQNEAQLDKSGLPSDRFFAERPEGSVSTLKIQRTQQEDSAVYLCASSQEQGILNSPLHFGNGTRLTVT.

The chain joins TRBV5-5 to TRBJ1-1; no clear D. Deletions cut 0 bases from V and 0 bases from J, with 3 bases between. Germline V gene data show CDR1 as SGHKS and CDR2 as YYEKEE (reference sequence). The CDR3 consists of 13 residues. The CDR3 loop is CASSLAVNTEAFF. The CDR3 DNA is TGTGCCAGCAGCTTGGCGGTGAACACTGAAGCTTTCTTT.

V usage is TRBV7-2 and J usage is TRBJ2-7; a weak D match, TRBD1 (5 bases). CDR3 length: 13 amino acids. Per germline, CDR1 SGHTA and CDR2 FQGNSA. The V and J ends lost 6 bases and 2 bases respectively, with 11 bases between them. CDR3 region: CASRNRKAYEQYF. CDR3 coding DNA: TGTGCCAGCAGGAACAGGAAAGCCTACGAGCAGTACTTC.

The CDR3 nucleotides are TGTGCCAGCAGCTTGTTCGGCCCTACAGGGGCGGGCGAGCAGTACTTC. It encodes CASSLFGPTGAGEQYF. The chain joins TRBV7-9 to TRBJ2-7; TRBD1 agrees at 7 bases. CDR3 size: 16 residues. Unmatched junction bases numbered 14, after V lost 3 bases and J lost 6 bases. The germline CDR1 and CDR2 sequences are SEHNR and FQNEAQ (reference sequence).

The rearrangement joins TRBV6-1 to TRBJ2-7; D perhaps matches TRBD2 (6 bases). This CDR3 comprises 15 residues. V lost 1 base to trimming and J lost 2 bases, with 12 bases between them. CDR1 MNHNS and CDR2 SASEGT come from the germline V gene. CDR3 sequence reads: CASSEGLSGAYEQYF. The CDR3 coding sequence is TGTGCCAGCAGTGAAGGGCTCTCGGGGGCCTACGAGCAGTACTTC.

This chain uses TRBV4-3 with TRBJ2-5; D perhaps matches TRBD1 (6 bases). The J call may be faulty, since TRBJ2-7 better matches the DNA end. The CDR3 runs 15 residues. The V gene's germline CDR1 is LGHNA and CDR2 YSLEER. CDR3 DNA: TGCGCCAGCAGCCAAGCCGAGACAGGATCCTACGAGCAGTACTTC. Its protein product is CASSQAETGSYEQYF.

This sequence joins TRBV9 and TRBJ2-7; D may correspond to TRBD1 or TRBD2 (6 bases each). Germline loops: CDR1 SGDLS, CDR2 YYNGEE. Trimming removed 3 bases at V and 2 bases at J, with 9 bases between. The CDR3 length is 13 residues. The CDR3 spells CASSGGATYEQYF. In DNA form, the CDR3 reads TGTGCCAGCAGCGGGGGGGCAACCTACGAGCAGTACTTC.